These T cell receptor beta chains were read from a single sample in a study of early T cells in non-severe SARS-CoV-2 infection. TCRdb processed the 5' RACE reads anew with MiXCR; each CDR3 protein has one entry. The sample lists about 100,000 distinct CDR3 sequences, approximately 13% seen once, with around 2.4% in the top ten. Sequencing used whole blood. The receptors come from an adult who was a healthcare worker with PCR-confirmed SARS-CoV-2 infection or an uninfected control (not recorded which). Both conserved end residues are part of each CDR3. Each record gives: D gene, V gene, clone size, J gene, CDR3 DNA, CDR3 protein. D genes are given only for firm matches. Where a row states a size, it is once, few, many or the class of an expanded clone; other rows omit it.

TRBD2	TRBV19	few	TRBJ2-7	TGTGCCAGTAGTTACCGTACGGGAGGAACCTACGAGCAGTACTTC	CASSYRTGGTYEQYF
-	TRBV7-2	-	TRBJ2-4	TGTGCCAGCAGCTTACGCCCAGAAGGGGACATTCAGTACTTC	CASSLRPEGDIQYF
TRBD1	TRBV7-2	-	TRBJ2-2	TGTGCCGGCAGCTCCGGGACAGGGGGCTGGTTAAGGGGAACCGGGGAGCTGTTTTTT	CAGSSGTGGWLRGTGELFF
-	TRBV20-1	many	TRBJ1-2	TGCAGTGCTAGAGATCTGGCGGCCTATGGCTACACCTTC	CSARDLAAYGYTF
-	TRBV18	few	TRBJ2-5	TGTGCCAGCTCACCAGCGGGACAGCCCCAAGAGACCCAGTACTTC	CASSPAGQPQETQYF
TRBD2	TRBV29-1	few	TRBJ2-3	TGCAGCGTTGACAGCGGGGGCACAGATACGCAGTATTTT	CSVDSGGTDTQYF
TRBD2	TRBV7-2	-	TRBJ2-1	TGTGCCAGCAGCTTAGGACTAGCGGGGGGAAGGAATGAGCAGTTCTTC	CASSLGLAGGRNEQFF
-	TRBV28	many	TRBJ2-2	TGTGCCAGCACCCAAGACCGGGGGCCAAACACCGGGGAGCTGTTTTTT	CASTQDRGPNTGELFF
-	TRBV7-2	-	TRBJ2-7	TGTGCCAGCAGATTTTCCCCCGCCTACGAGCAGTACTTC	CASRFSPAYEQYF
-	TRBV2	many	TRBJ1-1	TGTGCCAGCAGTGAAGCGGGGCCCCAAGCTTTCTTT	CASSEAGPQAFF
-	TRBV28	many	TRBJ1-1	TGTGCCAGCAGGCGGAACACTGAAGCTTTCTTT	CASRRNTEAFF
-	TRBV29-1	few	TRBJ1-5	TGCAGCGTTGGGGGGATGCCCACAGTTAGCAATCAGCCCCAGCATTTT	CSVGGMPTVSNQPQHF
-	TRBV7-9	-	TRBJ2-7	TGTGCCAGCAGCTTAGGAGAAGGGGCCTACGAGCAGTACTTC	CASSLGEGAYEQYF
-	TRBV2	-	TRBJ2-3	TGTGCCAGGGCCCATTCCCCTGGACTTTCCAGCACAGATACGCAGTATTTT	CARAHSPGLSSTDTQYF
-	TRBV18	many	TRBJ2-7	TGTGCCAGCTCACAACCGGGGTCCCGGTCGGTCCACGAGCAGTACTTC	CASSQPGSRSVHEQYF
-	TRBV15	-	TRBJ2-1	TGTGCCACCAGCAGTTTAACAGGGTATGAGCAGTTCTTC	CATSSLTGYEQFF
-	TRBV5-1	-	TRBJ2-7	TGCGCCAGCAGCTTGGTAGCGTTGAGCTCCTACGAGCAGTACTTC	CASSLVALSSYEQYF
-	TRBV2	many	TRBJ2-2	TGTGCCAGCAGTGTCGTGCGGGGCCCAAACACCGGGGAGCTGTTTTTT	CASSVVRGPNTGELFF
-	TRBV6-6	-	TRBJ1-5	TGTGTCAGCACCCGGGACAGCAATCAGCCCCAGCATTTT	CVSTRDSNQPQHF
TRBD1	TRBV6-5	many	TRBJ2-2	TGTGCCAGCAGTAGGCAGGGGGTTACCCCCGGGGAGCTGTTTTTT	CASSRQGVTPGELFF
TRBD1	TRBV7-9	many	TRBJ2-5	TGTGCCAGCAGCCCCGGGACAGCGTACCAAGAGACCCAGTACTTC	CASSPGTAYQETQYF
TRBD1	TRBV7-3	many	TRBJ2-2	TGTGCCACCCTCCCTGGACAGGGACGTCATACCACCGGGGAGCTGTTTTTT	CATLPGQGRHTTGELFF
TRBD2	TRBV6-5	many	TRBJ2-1	TGTGCCAGCAGTTATTTCCGGGGGGGTACAAGTGAGCAGTTCTTC	CASSYFRGGTSEQFF
TRBD1	TRBV11-2	many	TRBJ2-3	TGTGCCAGCAGCTTACTAACACAGGGGCGAACAGATACGCAGTATTTT	CASSLLTQGRTDTQYF
-	TRBV29-1	few	TRBJ1-2	TGCAGCGTTGGAGACCCGTGGGACGGCTACACCTTC	CSVGDPWDGYTF
-	TRBV7-9	-	TRBJ2-2	TGTGCCAGCAGCTTATTGGTATCCGGGGAGCTGTTTTTT	CASSLLVSGELFF
TRBD1	TRBV11-2	-	TRBJ1-1	TGTGCCAGCAGCGTGCGACAGGGAACCACTGAAGCTTTCTTT	CASSVRQGTTEAFF
-	TRBV18	many	TRBJ1-1	TGTGCCAGCTCACCCGGCCTGAACACTGAAGCTTTCTTT	CASSPGLNTEAFF
-	TRBV7-9	few	TRBJ2-3	TGTGCCAGCAGCGACTCAGGGACAGATACGCAGTATTTT	CASSDSGTDTQYF
-	TRBV29-1	-	TRBJ1-1	TGCAGCGGTACGGGGGGTGACACTGAAGCTTTCTTT	CSGTGGDTEAFF
-	TRBV9	-	TRBJ2-2	TGTGCCAGCAGCGTAGGACAGTCGAACACCGGGGAGCTGTTTTTT	CASSVGQSNTGELFF
-	TRBV18	-	TRBJ1-5	TGTGCCAGCTCACCTCGGAGGGCGTACAATCAGCCCCAGCATTTT	CASSPRRAYNQPQHF
-	TRBV6-4	many	TRBJ2-1	TGTGCCAGCAGCTCGACCCCCAGCTCCTACAATGAGCAGTTCTTC	CASSSTPSSYNEQFF
-	TRBV12-3/TRBV12-4	many	TRBJ2-3	TGTGCCAGCAGTCTTAGGTGGGCCCAGTTCTATACTAGCACAGATACGCAGTATTTT	CASSLRWAQFYTSTDTQYF
-	TRBV27	many	TRBJ2-7	TGTGCCAGCAGTCCGGGCCAGTCCTACGAGCAGTACTTC	CASSPGQSYEQYF
-	TRBV12-3/TRBV12-4	-	TRBJ2-7	TGTGCCAGCAGTTTAAGGGGCTACTACGAGCAGTACTTC	CASSLRGYYEQYF
-	TRBV6-5	many	TRBJ2-6	TGTGCCAGCCAACTCTCTGGGGCCAACGTCCTGACTTTC	CASQLSGANVLTF
-	TRBV25-1	few	TRBJ2-7	TGTGCCAGCAGAGAAAGCATCGGTACAGGGACGCGCGAGCAGTACTTC	CASRESIGTGTREQYF
-	TRBV10-3	few	TRBJ1-2	TGTGCCATCAGTGATGCTGGCTATGGCTACACCTTC	CAISDAGYGYTF
TRBD2	TRBV5-4	-	TRBJ2-5	TGTGCCAGCGCCACTAGCGGGGGAGTACAAGAGACCCAGTACTTC	CASATSGGVQETQYF
-	TRBV5-1	few	TRBJ2-7	TGCGCCAGCAGCTTGAGCGGCCCCTACGAGCAGTACTTC	CASSLSGPYEQYF
-	TRBV29-1	few	TRBJ1-2	TGCAGCGTTGAGGACACCCCTTATGGCTACACCTTC	CSVEDTPYGYTF
-	TRBV2	-	TRBJ2-5	TGTGCCTCCGCGGTGGAGACCCAGTACTTC	CASAVETQYF